There are many counts of the clone carrying this T cell receptor beta chain. This sample was included in a study of T-cell reconstitution after alpha-beta-depleted transplantation in children. Unique molecular identifiers featured in how the TCRbeta library was prepared. TCRdb ran MiXCR on the PCR reads and lists one entry per CDR3 protein. The profile shows 420,000 or so distinct CDR3 sequences, about a tenth of them singletons. The sequence came from a human donor who donated a stem cell graft to a child with acute myeloid leukemia. This specimen was PBMCs from the stem cell graft donor, taken from the stem cell graft.

DNA of the CDR3: TGCGCCAGCAGCTTGGGACAGGGCGGCACTGAAGCTTTCTTT. It codes for CASSLGQGGTEAFF. The genes are TRBV5-1 and TRBJ1-1, with TRBD1 matching 7 bases. The CDR3 runs 14 residues. The J segment lost 4 bases and the V segment lost 0 bases, leaving 3 bases of the junction unmatched. Germline V gene lookup returns CDR1 SGHRS and CDR2 YFSETQ. Full variable domain (missing parts from reference TRBV5-1 and TRBJ1-1): KAGVTQTPRYLIKTRGQQVTLSCSPISGHRSVSWYQQTPGQGLQFLFEYFSETQRNKGNFPGRFSGRQFSNSRSEMNVSTLELGDSALYLCASSLGQGGTEAFFGQGTRLTVV.